This note documents a single T cell receptor beta chain sequence. There are a few counts of this clone. It lacks a known antigen. The record has no base qualities; no much larger clone is one base away. Each collaborating institution followed its own protocols to collect whole blood in K2EDTA tubes. For TCRbeta analysis, collaborators shipped samples as frozen whole blood, isolated PBMCs, or DNA extracted from either of those sample types. Including the terminal cysteine and phenylalanine, the CDR3 comprises 15 residues. Only the CDR3 portion is preserved as DNA: 45 bases, with reading frame beginning at the first base. Trimming costs V 0 bases and J 3 bases, and their ends lie 11 bases apart. Via the germline V gene, CDR1 is MGHRA and CDR2 YSYEKL. The data originate from a study of blood T cell repertoires in COVID-19 (dated by TCRdb to the early 2020s). Some background on the complete study: Collaborator samples came from the United States, Italy and Spain and covered acute and convalescent phases of COVID-19. Samples came from the ongoing ImmuneRACE study (first 160 participants) plus 1,254 subjects from 6 global collaborators. The repertoires were released in a freely available public database meant as a resource for research on the immune response to SARS-CoV-2. The prospective study material was composed of cDNA or gDNA derived from T cells, B-cell-depleted T cells, or PBMCs. Deeply sampled blood TCRbeta repertoires from subjects exposed to, actively infected with, or recovered from COVID-19 were included in the dataset. Sample metadata almost always included a de-identified subject ID, COVID-19 status, age in years and sex. HLA class I and class II types, where available, came from metadata supplied by the sample provider rather than from assay-based typing. What the study reported, not specific to this receptor: How much clinical and demographic metadata was included differed by source and by participant, and the metadata was provided uncurated.

TCRbeta CDR3 regions were amplified from genomic DNA using the immunoSEQ Assay, a bias-controlled multiplex PCR. In the source study's methods: Nucleated cell counts per sample were estimated from amplification of reference gene primers within the assay. To quantify the absolute abundance of each unique TCRbeta CDR3 rearrangement, sequence reads were collapsed and filtered. For each sample, productive Simpson clonality was calculated as the square root of Simpson's diversity index across productive rearrangements. TCRdb's version of the immuneACCESS table is confined to in-frame rearrangements and falls short of the full clone set. An unresolved V gene accounts for under half of the shortfall where checked; the remainder is of unknown origin. V and J calls and clone size are copied from that table; D and trimming were computed from the DNA. This sample is represented by about 38,000 clones; about 88% of them were singletons. About 32% of the sample goes to the ten largest clones.

Sequenced material: peripheral blood. The chain is encoded by TRBV4-1 joined to TRBJ1-2; a tentative D match to TRBD1 spans 5 bases. The receptor was isolated from a man between 65 and 80 years old with active COVID-19. The nucleotide sequence is given as TGCGCCAGCAGCCAAGAAGAGGGGAGGGACTATGGCTACACCTTC. This translates into CASSQEEGRDYGYTF.